This passage covers 18 T cell receptor beta chains from one sample sequenced in a study of Graves' ophthalmopathy and Graves' hyperthyroidism. Beta-chain TCR CDR3 regions were amplified from RNA transcripts. RT-PCR in the first round used HTBI primers; a second-round multiplex PCR followed. TCRdb recomputed calls from the multiplex PCR reads with MiXCR, one row per CDR3 protein. The sample includes 350,000 to 450,000 distinct CDR3 sequences, around 21% seen only once; the top ten take 2.5% to 3.5%. The sample taken for sequencing was peripheral blood. These receptors all come from a woman aged 18-29 years with stable Graves' hyperthyroidism.

Ten or more counts support this clonotype. V is TRBV30 and J is TRBJ1-1; D remains ambiguous. The CDR3 loop spans 13 amino acids. Trimming cost V 0 bases and J 6 bases, with 11 bases left between them. CDR1 and CDR2 from the germline V gene are GTSNPN and SVGIG (reference sequence). The CDR3: CAWSVRWVAEAFF. DNA of the CDR3: TGTGCCTGGAGTGTACGATGGGTTGCTGAAGCTTTCTTT.

This clonotype came up a few times. The V gene is TRBV20-1, the J gene TRBJ2-3, with D unresolved. CDR1 and CDR2 (germline): DFQATT, SNEGSKA (reference sequence). The CDR3 sequence is 15 residues long. Trimming took off 6 bases at V and 0 bases at J, with 16 bases between the two ends. The CDR3 DNA is TGCAGTGCCGAACTCGCCGCTCCTAGCACAGATACGCAGTATTTT. It translates to CSAELAAPSTDTQYF.

Notes on this clonotype: This sequence may be a read error, since a much larger clone differs from it by one base. Since no conserved phenylalanine or tryptophan closes the CDR3, a read error is the likely cause. The chain joins TRBV24-1 to TRBJ2-2; D unclear. The CDR3 has 11 amino acids. The germline V gene encodes CDR1 KGHDR and CDR2 SFDVKD. Trimming left V 4 bases short and J 13 bases short, with 9 bases between. CDR3 nucleotides: TGTGCCACCAGTGAAATGGGTTTGCTGTTTTAT. This codes for CATSEMGLLFY.

In this sample, this clonotype turned up many times. The V gene is TRBV6-5, the J gene TRBJ2-7; perhaps D is TRBD1 or TRBD2 (5 bases each). Germline V CDR1 and CDR2: MNHEY, SVGAGI. CDR3 size: 14 residues. Trimming removed 6 bases from V and 3 bases from J, with 15 bases in between. Here the CDR3 reads CASRRQQGDYEQYF. In DNA, the CDR3 is TGTGCCAGCAGAAGACAGCAGGGAGACTACGAGCAGTACTTC.

This clonotype was counted ten times or more. The chain couples TRBV12-5 to TRBJ2-5; D gene unclear. This CDR3 is 12 amino acids long. Looked up from germline, CDR1 is LGHNT and CDR2 is FRNRAP. Written as DNA, the CDR3 is TGTGCATCAGGTGCCATACAAGAGACCCAGTACTTC. Protein sequence: CASGAIQETQYF.

At least ten counts were recorded for this clonotype. This chain connects TRBV10-3 to TRBJ1-5; D uncertain. Trimming cost V 2 bases and J 6 bases, with 11 bases left between them. CDR1 ENHRY and CDR2 SYGVKD come from the germline V gene. The CDR3 length is 14 residues. This chain's CDR3 is CAISETRDGQPQHF. CDR3 DNA: TGTGCCATCAGTGAGACCCGAGACGGTCAGCCCCAGCATTTT.

The V call is TRBV6-1, the J call TRBJ1-2; tentative D call: TRBD1 (5 bases). The CDR3 sequence is 14 residues long. In germline, CDR1 is MNHNS, CDR2 SASEGT. V gave up 6 bases and J gave up 2 bases, with 13 bases separating them. Written as DNA, the CDR3 is TGTGCCAGCAGCGATGACAGCGTCAACTATGGCTACACCTTC. This sequence encodes CASSDDSVNYGYTF.

The J gene is TRBJ2-5, the V gene TRBV5-1; TRBD2 agrees at 8 bases. Germline V lookup: CDR1 SGHRS, CDR2 YFSETQ. This CDR3 spans 16 amino acids. The ends lost 3 bases at V and 1 base at J; junction bases unmatched: 8. CDR3 loop: CASSSGASGPQETQYF. The CDR3 nucleotides are TGCGCCAGCAGCTCGGGGGCTAGCGGGCCCCAAGAGACCCAGTACTTC.

This clonotype has ten or more counts. The rearrangement uses TRBV29-1 and TRBJ1-1; D gene uncertain. The CDR3 length is 13 residues. Trimming pared 7 bases from V and 0 bases from J, leaving 12 bases between. From germline, CDR1 is SQVTM and CDR2 ANQGSEA. The DNA for the CDR3 is TGCAGCGCCACCCTAGGGATGAACACTGAAGCTTTCTTT. This gives the protein CSATLGMNTEAFF.

Many counts were recorded for this clonotype. The V and J genes are TRBV6-2 or TRBV6-3 and TRBJ1-5; possible D gene TRBD1, 6 bases. Germline V gene sequence: CDR1 MNHEY, CDR2 SVGEGT. Trimming took 2 bases from V and 0 from J, leaving 17 bases between them. The CDR3 spans 18 residues. CDR3 nucleotide sequence: TGTGCCAGCAGTTACCCTAATGGACAGATAAATAGCAATCAGCCCCAGCATTTT. It specifies CASSYPNGQINSNQPQHF.

The table lists this clonotype with a few counts. This chain joins TRBV5-1 and TRBJ2-7, with a tentative D call TRBD2 (6 bases). This CDR3 contains 13 residues. Trimming pared 0 bases from V and 5 bases from J, leaving 9 bases between. Germline V gene lookup returns CDR1 SGHRS and CDR2 YFSETQ. The chain's CDR3 is CASSLATGDEQYF. The CDR3 DNA sequence: TGCGCCAGCAGCTTGGCCACGGGGGACGAGCAGTACTTC.

This clonotype was seen at least ten times. The rearrangement uses TRBV30 and TRBJ1-3, with TRBD1 matching 9 bases. With V trimmed by 4 bases and J by 5 bases, 6 bases remained unmatched. Per the germline V gene, CDR1 is GTSNPN and CDR2 is SVGIG (reference sequence). The CDR3 is made up of 14 amino acids. The CDR3 sequence: CAWKWGQGRNTIYF. As DNA, the CDR3 is TGTGCCTGGAAGTGGGGACAGGGCAGAAACACCATATATTTT.

The gene calls are TRBV29-1 and TRBJ2-7; D possibly corresponds to TRBD1 (6 bases). The V gene's germline CDR1 is SQVTM and CDR2 ANQGSEA. V shed 6 bases and J shed 0 bases, with 9 bases lying between them. The CDR3 sequence is 12 residues long. CDR3 in DNA: TGCAGCGTCAGGGGCCTCTCCTACGAGCAGTACTTC. Its protein product is CSVRGLSYEQYF.

The chain has TRBV6-1 and TRBJ1-6; no firm D call. Trimming left V 0 bases short and J 5 bases short, with 8 bases between. The CDR3 extends over 15 amino acids. CDR1 is MNHNS, CDR2 SASEGT, per germline. The chain's CDR3 is CASSEAWQNNSPLHF. The CDR3 DNA sequence: TGTGCCAGCAGTGAAGCGTGGCAGAATAATTCACCCCTCCACTTT.

V gene TRBV12-3 or TRBV12-4 combines with J gene TRBJ2-6; D is unresolved. The germline V and J ends were trimmed by 2 bases and 0 bases, with 8 bases remaining between them. The CDR3 has 16 amino acids. Here the CDR3 reads CASSLMAPSGANVLTF. CDR3 coding DNA: TGTGCCAGCAGTTTAATGGCGCCCTCTGGGGCCAACGTCCTGACTTTC.

This sequence joins TRBV28 and TRBJ2-7; D is uncertain. Trimming removed 2 bases from V and 5 bases from J, with 10 bases in between. The CDR3 sequence is 13 residues long. The germline gives CDR1 MDHEN, CDR2 SYDVKM. CDR3 region: CASSLQGFHEQYF. The CDR3 DNA is TGTGCCAGCAGTTTACAAGGGTTCCACGAGCAGTACTTC.

This clonotype was seen repeatedly, ten times or more. This rearrangement joins TRBV20-1 to TRBJ1-5; maybe TRBD1 (5 bases). The length of the CDR3 is 14 residues. The V end lost 3 bases, the J end lost 3 bases, and 12 bases lay between the germline ends. Germline V lookup: CDR1 DFQATT, CDR2 SNEGSKA (reference sequence). The CDR3 nucleotides are TGCAGTGCTAGTCCGGGGGGATCCAATCAGCCCCAGCATTTT. This codes for CSASPGGSNQPQHF.

In this sample, this clonotype turned up many times. The chain links TRBV20-1 to TRBJ2-7; 12 bases align to TRBD2. This CDR3 comprises 17 residues. Germline V lookup: CDR1 DFQATT, CDR2 SNEGSKA (reference sequence). The V segment lost 1 base and the J segment 3 bases; nucleotides outside the gene matches: 10. The CDR3 reads CSARGLAGVWGRYEQYF. In DNA, the CDR3 is TGCAGTGCTAGAGGACTAGCGGGAGTATGGGGCCGCTACGAGCAGTACTTC.